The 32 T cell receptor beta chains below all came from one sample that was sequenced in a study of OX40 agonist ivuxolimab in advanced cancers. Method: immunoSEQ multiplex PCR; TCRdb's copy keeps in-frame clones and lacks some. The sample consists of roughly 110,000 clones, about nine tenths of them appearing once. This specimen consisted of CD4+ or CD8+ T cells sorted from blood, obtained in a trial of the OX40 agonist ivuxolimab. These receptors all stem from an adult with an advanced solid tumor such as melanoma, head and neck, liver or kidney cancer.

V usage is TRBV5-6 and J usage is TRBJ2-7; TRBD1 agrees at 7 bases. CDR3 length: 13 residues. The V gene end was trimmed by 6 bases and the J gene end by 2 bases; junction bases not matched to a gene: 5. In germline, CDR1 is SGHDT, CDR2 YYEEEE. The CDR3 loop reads CASKDRVTYEQYF. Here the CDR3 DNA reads TGTGCCAGCAAAGACAGGGTTACCTACGAGCAGTACTTC.

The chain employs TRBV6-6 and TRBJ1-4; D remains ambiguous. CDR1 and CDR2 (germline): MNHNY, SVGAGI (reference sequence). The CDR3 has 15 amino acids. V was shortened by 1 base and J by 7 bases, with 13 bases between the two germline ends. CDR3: CASSYFPGISEKLFF. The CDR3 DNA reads TGTGCCAGCAGTTACTTTCCTGGAATTAGTGAAAAACTGTTTTTT.

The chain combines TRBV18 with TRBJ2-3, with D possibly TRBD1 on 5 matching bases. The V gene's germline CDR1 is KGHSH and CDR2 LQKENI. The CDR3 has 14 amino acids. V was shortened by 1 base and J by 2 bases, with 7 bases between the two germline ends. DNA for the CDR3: TGTGCCAGCTCACCACAGGGGATCACAGATACGCAGTATTTT. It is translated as CASSPQGITDTQYF.

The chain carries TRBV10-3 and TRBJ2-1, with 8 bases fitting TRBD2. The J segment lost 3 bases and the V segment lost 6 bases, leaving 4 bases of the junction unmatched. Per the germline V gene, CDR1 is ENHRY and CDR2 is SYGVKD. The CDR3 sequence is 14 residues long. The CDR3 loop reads CAIRGTSLYNEQFF. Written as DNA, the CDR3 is TGTGCCATCAGAGGGACTAGTCTCTACAATGAGCAGTTCTTC.

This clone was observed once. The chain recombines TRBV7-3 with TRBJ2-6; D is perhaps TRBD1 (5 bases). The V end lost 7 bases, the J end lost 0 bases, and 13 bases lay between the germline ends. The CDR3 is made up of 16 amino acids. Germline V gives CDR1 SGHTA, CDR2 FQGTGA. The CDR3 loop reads CASIPGFGSGANVLTF. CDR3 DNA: TGTGCCAGCATTCCAGGGTTCGGCTCTGGGGCCAACGTCCTGACTTTC.

CDR3 DNA sequence: TGTGCCAGCAGCCAAGATCGCTTTAGCGGAAACACAGATACGCAGTATTTT. It codes for CASSQDRFSGNTDTQYF. V usage is TRBV4-2 and J usage is TRBJ2-3; possible D gene TRBD2, 6 bases. The CDR3 sequence is 17 residues long. The germline gives CDR1 LGHNA, CDR2 YNFKEQ. The V gene lost 0 bases and the J gene lost 2 bases, with 15 bases spanning the gap.

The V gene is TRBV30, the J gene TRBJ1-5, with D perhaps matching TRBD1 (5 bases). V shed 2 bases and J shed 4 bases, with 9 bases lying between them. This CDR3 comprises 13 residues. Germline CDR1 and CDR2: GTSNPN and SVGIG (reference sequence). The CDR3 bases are TGTGCCTGGAGTAAGGGGCCGAATCAGCCCCAGCATTTT. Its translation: CAWSKGPNQPQHF.

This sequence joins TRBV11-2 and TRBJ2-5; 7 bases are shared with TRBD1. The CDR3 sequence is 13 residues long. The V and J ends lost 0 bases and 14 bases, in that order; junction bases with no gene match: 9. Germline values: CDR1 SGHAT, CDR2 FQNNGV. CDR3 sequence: CASSLEGGGILYF. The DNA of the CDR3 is TGTGCCAGCAGCTTAGAAGGGGGCGGAATTCTCTACTTC.

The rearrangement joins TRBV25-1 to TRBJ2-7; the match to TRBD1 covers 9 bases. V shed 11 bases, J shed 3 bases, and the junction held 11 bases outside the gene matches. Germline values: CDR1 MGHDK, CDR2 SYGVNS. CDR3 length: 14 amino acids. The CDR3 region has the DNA TGTGCCGGCCGGACGGCGGGACAGGGCTACGAGCAGTACTTC. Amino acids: CAGRTAGQGYEQYF.

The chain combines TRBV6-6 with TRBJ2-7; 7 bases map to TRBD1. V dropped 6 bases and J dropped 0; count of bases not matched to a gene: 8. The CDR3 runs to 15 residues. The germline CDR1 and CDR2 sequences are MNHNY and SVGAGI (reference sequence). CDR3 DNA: TGTGCCAGCAGACAACAGGGGCCTAGCTCCTACGAGCAGTACTTC. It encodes CASRQQGPSSYEQYF.

The CDR3 DNA is TGTGCCAGCAGCTTTGGTGGCCTTTCTGCAGATACGCAGTATTTT. Its protein product is CASSFGGLSADTQYF. The chain couples TRBV11-2 to TRBJ2-3; D gene unclear. The CDR3 has 15 residues. Germline CDR1 is SGHAT and CDR2 is FQNNGV. Trimming pared 3 bases from V and 4 bases from J, leaving 14 bases between.

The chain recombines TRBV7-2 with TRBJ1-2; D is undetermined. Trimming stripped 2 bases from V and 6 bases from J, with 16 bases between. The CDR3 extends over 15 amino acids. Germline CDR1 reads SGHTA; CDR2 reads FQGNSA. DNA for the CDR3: TGTGCCAGCAGCTTAACCCGGGCAACTTGGGATGGCTACACCTTC. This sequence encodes CASSLTRATWDGYTF. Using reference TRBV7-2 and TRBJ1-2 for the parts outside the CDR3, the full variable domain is GAGVSQSPSNKVTEKGKDVELRCDPISGHTALYWYRQSLGQGLEFLIYFQGNSAPDKSGLPSDRFSAERTGGSVSTLTIQRTQQEDSAVYLCASSLTRATWDGYTFGSGTRLTVV.

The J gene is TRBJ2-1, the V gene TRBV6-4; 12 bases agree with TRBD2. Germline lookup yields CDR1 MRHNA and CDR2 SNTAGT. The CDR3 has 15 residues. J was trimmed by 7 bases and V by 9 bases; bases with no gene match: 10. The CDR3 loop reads CASTLTSGGGNEQFF. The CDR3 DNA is TGTGCCAGTACCTTGACTAGCGGGGGAGGGAATGAGCAGTTCTTC.

The CDR3 region has the DNA TGTGCCAGCAGCTTAGAGCGGGGGGGAGATACGCAGTATTTT. Protein sequence: CASSLERGGDTQYF. V usage is TRBV7-2 and J usage is TRBJ2-3; 10 nucleotides agree with TRBD2. Germline V gene lookup returns CDR1 SGHTA and CDR2 FQGNSA. The CDR3 totals 14 residues. With 1 base clipped from V and 5 bases from J, the junction kept 0 bases outside the gene matches.

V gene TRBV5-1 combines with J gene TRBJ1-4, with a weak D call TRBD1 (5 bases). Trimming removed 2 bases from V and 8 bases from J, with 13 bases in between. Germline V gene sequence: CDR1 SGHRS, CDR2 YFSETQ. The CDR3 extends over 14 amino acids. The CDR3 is CASSFGTPREKLFF. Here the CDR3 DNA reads TGCGCCAGCAGCTTCGGGACCCCCCGAGAAAAACTGTTTTTT.

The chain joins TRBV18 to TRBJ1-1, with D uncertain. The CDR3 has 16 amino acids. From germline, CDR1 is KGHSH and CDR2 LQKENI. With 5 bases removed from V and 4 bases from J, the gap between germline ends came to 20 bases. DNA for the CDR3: TGTGCCAGCTCAACGGACCTATCGACTCTGAGCACTGAAGCTTTCTTT. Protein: CASSTDLSTLSTEAFF.

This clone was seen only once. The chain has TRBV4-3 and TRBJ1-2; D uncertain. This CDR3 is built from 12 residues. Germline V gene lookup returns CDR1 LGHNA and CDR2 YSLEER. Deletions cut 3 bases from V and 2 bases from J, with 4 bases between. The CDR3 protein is CASSHQNYGYTF. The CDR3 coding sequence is TGCGCCAGCAGCCACCAGAACTATGGCTACACCTTC.

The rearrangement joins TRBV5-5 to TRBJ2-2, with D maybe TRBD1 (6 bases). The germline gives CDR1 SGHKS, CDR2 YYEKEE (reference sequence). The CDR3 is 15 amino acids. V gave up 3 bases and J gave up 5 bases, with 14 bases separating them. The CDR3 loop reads CASSYSSQGTGELFF. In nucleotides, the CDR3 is TGTGCCAGCAGCTATTCCTCCCAGGGGACCGGGGAGCTGTTTTTT.

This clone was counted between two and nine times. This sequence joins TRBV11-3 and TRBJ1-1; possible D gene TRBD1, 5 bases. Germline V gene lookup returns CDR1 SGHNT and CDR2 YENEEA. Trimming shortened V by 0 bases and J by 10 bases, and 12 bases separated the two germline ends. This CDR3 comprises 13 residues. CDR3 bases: TGTGCCAGCAGCTTAGATCCCAGGGATGTAGCTTTCTTT. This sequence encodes CASSLDPRDVAFF. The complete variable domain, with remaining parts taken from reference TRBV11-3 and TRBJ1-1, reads EAGVVQSPRYKIIEKKQPVAFWCNPISGHNTLYWYLQNLGQGPELLIRYENEEAVDDSQLPKDRFSAERLKGVDSTLKIQPAELGDSAVYLCASSLDPRDVAFFGQGTRLTVV.

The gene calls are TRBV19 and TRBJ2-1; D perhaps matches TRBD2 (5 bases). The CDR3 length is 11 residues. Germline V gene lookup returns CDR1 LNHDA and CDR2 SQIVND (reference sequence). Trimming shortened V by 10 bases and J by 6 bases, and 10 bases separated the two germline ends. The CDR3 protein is CATVRGNEQFF. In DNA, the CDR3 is TGTGCCACCGTACGGGGCAATGAGCAGTTCTTC.

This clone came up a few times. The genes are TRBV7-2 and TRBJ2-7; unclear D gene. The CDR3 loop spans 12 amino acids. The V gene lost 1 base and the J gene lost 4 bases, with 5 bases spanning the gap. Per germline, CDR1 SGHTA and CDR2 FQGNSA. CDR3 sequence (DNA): TGTGCCAGCAGCTTAGGCTGGTACGAGCAGTACTTC. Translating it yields CASSLGWYEQYF.

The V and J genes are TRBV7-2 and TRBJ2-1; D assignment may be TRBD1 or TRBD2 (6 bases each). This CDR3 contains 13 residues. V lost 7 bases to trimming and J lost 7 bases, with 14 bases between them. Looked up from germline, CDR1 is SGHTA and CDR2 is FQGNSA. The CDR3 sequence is CASTIIGGNEQFF. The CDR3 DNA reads TGTGCCAGCACTATAATAGGGGGGAATGAGCAGTTCTTC.

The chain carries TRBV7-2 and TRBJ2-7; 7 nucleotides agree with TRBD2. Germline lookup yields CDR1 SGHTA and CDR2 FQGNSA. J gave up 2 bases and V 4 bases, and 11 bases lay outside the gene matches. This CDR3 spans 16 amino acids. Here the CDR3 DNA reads TGTGCCAGCAGCTCCCCCCGGACTAGGGCAGCCTACGAGCAGTACTTC. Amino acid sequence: CASSSPRTRAAYEQYF. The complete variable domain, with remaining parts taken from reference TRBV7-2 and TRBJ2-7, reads GAGVSQSPSNKVTEKGKDVELRCDPISGHTALYWYRQSLGQGLEFLIYFQGNSAPDKSGLPSDRFSAERTGGSVSTLTIQRTQQEDSAVYLCASSSPRTRAAYEQYFGPGTRLTVT.

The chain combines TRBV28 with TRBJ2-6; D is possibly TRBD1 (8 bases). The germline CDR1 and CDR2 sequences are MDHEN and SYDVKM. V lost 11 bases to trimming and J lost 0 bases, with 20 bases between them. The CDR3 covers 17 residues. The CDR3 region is CAGGAGGALSGANVLTF. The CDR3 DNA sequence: TGTGCCGGGGGGGCAGGGGGCGCCCTCTCTGGGGCCAACGTCCTGACTTTC.

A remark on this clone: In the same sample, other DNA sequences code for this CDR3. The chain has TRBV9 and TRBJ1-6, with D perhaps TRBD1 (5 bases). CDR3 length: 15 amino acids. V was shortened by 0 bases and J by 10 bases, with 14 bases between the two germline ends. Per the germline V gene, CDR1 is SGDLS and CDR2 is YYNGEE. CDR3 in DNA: TGTGCCAGCAGCGTAGGAGTCAGGGCCGAATCACCCCTCCACTTT. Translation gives CASSVGVRAESPLHF.

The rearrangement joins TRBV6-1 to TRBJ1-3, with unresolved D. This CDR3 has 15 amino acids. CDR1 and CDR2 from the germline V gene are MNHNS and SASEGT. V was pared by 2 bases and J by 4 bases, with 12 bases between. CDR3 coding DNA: TGTGCCAGCAGTGAATCCGGGCTCGGGGGAAACACCATATATTTT. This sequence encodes CASSESGLGGNTIYF.

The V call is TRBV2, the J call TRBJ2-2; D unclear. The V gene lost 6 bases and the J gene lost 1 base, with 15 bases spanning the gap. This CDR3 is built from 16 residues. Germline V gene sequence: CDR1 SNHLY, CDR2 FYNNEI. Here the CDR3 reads CASRFNSWGNTGELFF. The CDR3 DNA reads TGTGCCAGCAGGTTCAATTCCTGGGGGAACACCGGGGAGCTGTTTTTT.

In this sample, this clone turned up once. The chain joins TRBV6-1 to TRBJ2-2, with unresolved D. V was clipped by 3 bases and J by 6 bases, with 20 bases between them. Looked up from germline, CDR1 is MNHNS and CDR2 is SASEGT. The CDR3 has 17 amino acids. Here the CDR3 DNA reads TGTGCCAGCAGTGAGGGTTCCGGGTCCCGAGGAGCCGGGGAGCTGTTTTTT. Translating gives CASSEGSGSRGAGELFF.

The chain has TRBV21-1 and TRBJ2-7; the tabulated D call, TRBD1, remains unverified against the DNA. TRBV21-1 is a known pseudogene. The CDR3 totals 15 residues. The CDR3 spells CASRLPKGDPYEQYF. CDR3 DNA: TGTGCCAGCAGATTACCGAAGGGGGACCCCTACGAGCAGTACTTC.

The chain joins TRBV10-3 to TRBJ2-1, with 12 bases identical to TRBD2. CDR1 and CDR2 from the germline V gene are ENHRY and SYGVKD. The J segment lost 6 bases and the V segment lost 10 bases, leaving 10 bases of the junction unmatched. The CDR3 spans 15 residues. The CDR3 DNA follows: TGTGCCACCTTACCAGGGACTAGCGGGTTCAATGAGCAGTTCTTC. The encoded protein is CATLPGTSGFNEQFF.

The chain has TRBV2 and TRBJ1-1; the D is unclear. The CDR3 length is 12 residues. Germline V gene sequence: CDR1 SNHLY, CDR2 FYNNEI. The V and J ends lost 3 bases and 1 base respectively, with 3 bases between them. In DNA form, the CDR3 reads TGTGCCAGCAGTGAGTGGAACACTGAAGCTTTCTTT. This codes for CASSEWNTEAFF.

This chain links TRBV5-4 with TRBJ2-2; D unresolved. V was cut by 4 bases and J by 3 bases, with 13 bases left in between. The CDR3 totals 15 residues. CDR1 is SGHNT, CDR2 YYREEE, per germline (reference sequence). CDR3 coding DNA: TGTGCCAGCAGCCTGGTCGAGGCCTACACCGGGGAGCTGTTTTTT. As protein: CASSLVEAYTGELFF.